The 29 T cell receptor beta chains reported below all come from one sample, sequenced in a study of spatial heterogeneity in lung cancer. TCRdb called the 5' RACE reads again in MiXCR, with one record for every CDR3 protein. The sample has around 41,000 distinct CDR3 sequences, approximately 22% seen once. Specified time point: blood at routine non-recurrence follow-up after resection. The sample here was PBMCs, taken at follow-up. The receptors were gathered from a female donor with early-stage non-small cell lung cancer.

The sample holds a few counts of this clonotype. The chain carries TRBV13 and TRBJ2-1; TRBD2 aligns across 13 bases. Germline V CDR1 and CDR2: PRHDT, FYEKMQ (reference sequence). The CDR3 sequence is 15 residues long. V lost 0 bases to trimming and J lost 7 bases; unmatched junction nucleotides: 0. CDR3 sequence reads: CASSLGTSGRNEQFF. CDR3 nucleotides: TGTGCCAGCAGCTTAGGGACTAGCGGGAGGAATGAGCAGTTCTTC.

This rearrangement joins TRBV29-1 to TRBJ2-7, with D hard to call. CDR3 size: 12 residues. The V end was cut by 3 bases, the J end by 5 bases, with 11 bases between. CDR1 is SQVTM and CDR2 is ANQGSEA in the germline V gene. The CDR3 nucleotides are TGCAGCGTTGAGACCTCCGCCGACGAGCAGTACTTC. Encoded protein: CSVETSADEQYF.

This clonotype turned up a few times. The J gene is TRBJ2-3, the V gene TRBV9; a possible D gene is TRBD2 (5 bases). V was clipped by 0 bases and J by 3 bases, with 8 bases between them. Germline-derived CDR1 and CDR2 are SGDLS and YYNGEE. The CDR3 loop spans 14 amino acids. DNA for the CDR3: TGTGCCAGCAGCGTAGGGAGGCCTACAGATACGCAGTATTTT. As protein: CASSVGRPTDTQYF.

The V and J genes are TRBV19 and TRBJ2-1; D is unresolved. CDR1 LNHDA and CDR2 SQIVND come from the germline V gene (reference sequence). Trimming took off 5 bases at V and 3 bases at J, with 14 bases between the two ends. This CDR3 is 15 amino acids long. In DNA, the CDR3 is TGTGCCAGTAGTCCTCAAGACGGGTTCTACAATGAGCAGTTCTTC. Translation gives CASSPQDGFYNEQFF.

This clonotype showed up just once. A read error is possible here, since a much larger clone lies one base away. The chain is built from TRBV14 and TRBJ1-1; TRBD1 matches 7 bases. This CDR3 is 13 amino acids long. Germline CDR1 is SGHDN and CDR2 is FVKESK. In nucleotides, the CDR3 is TGTGCCAGCAGCACGACAGGGAACGCTGAAGCTTTCTTT. The encoded protein is CASSTTGNAEAFF. Supplemented by reference TRBV14 and TRBJ1-1, the full variable domain reads EAGVTQFPSHSVIEKGQTVTLRCDPISGHDNLYWYRRVMGKEIKFLLHFVKESKQDESGMPNNRFLAERTGGTYSTLKVQPAELEDSGVYFCASSTTGNAEAFFGQGTRLTVV.

This clonotype has a handful of counts. The chain couples TRBV5-6 to TRBJ2-3; the D is unclear. Germline CDR1 and CDR2: SGHDT and YYEEEE. This CDR3 region has 13 residues. V lost 3 bases, J lost 8 bases, and 13 bases lay in between. This CDR3 reads CASSYLRPGTQYF. CDR3 sequence (DNA): TGTGCCAGCAGCTACCTGAGGCCAGGTACGCAGTATTTT.

This clonotype was recorded at least ten times. This chain connects TRBV7-9 to TRBJ1-3; D is undetermined. V was clipped by 4 bases and J by 3 bases, with 16 bases between them. The CDR3 sequence is 16 residues long. CDR1 and CDR2 (germline): SEHNR, FQNEAQ (reference sequence). In nucleotides, the CDR3 is TGTGCCAGCAGCTCCCCGCTGGCGTACAATGGAAACACCATATATTTT. Translating it yields CASSSPLAYNGNTIYF.

The chain is built from TRBV19 and TRBJ2-2; D remains unclear. The CDR3 contains 13 residues. From germline, CDR1 is LNHDA and CDR2 SQIVND (reference sequence). Trimming pared 7 bases from V and 4 bases from J, leaving 10 bases between. CDR3 in DNA: TGTGCCAGTATCAGCTGGCTCACCGGGGAGCTGTTTTTT. Encoded protein: CASISWLTGELFF.

The chain employs TRBV3-1 and TRBJ2-3; possible D gene TRBD2, 5 bases. Trimming stripped 0 bases from V and 5 bases from J, with 9 bases between. The CDR3 is made up of 14 amino acids. Germline-derived CDR1 and CDR2 are LGHDT and YNNKEL (reference sequence). The CDR3 DNA reads TGTGCCAGCAGCCAAGATCGGGGTTTAGATACGCAGTATTTT. This translates into CASSQDRGLDTQYF.

This clonotype was counted ten times or more. The junction differs from germline at one of its ends, possibly a read error. The V gene is TRBV5-1, the J gene TRBJ1-1; perhaps TRBD1 as D (5 bases). Germline V gene sequence: CDR1 SGHRS, CDR2 YFSETQ. The CDR3 sequence is 13 residues long. CDR3 region: CASSLDRNTEAFF. CDR3 nucleotide sequence: TGTGCCAGCAGCCTAGACAGAAACACTGAAGCTTTCTTT.

V and J are TRBV4-1 and TRBJ2-1; D ambiguous. The V gene's germline CDR1 is MGHRA and CDR2 YSYEKL. Between the trimmed V and J ends, which lost 0 bases and 1 base, there was a span of 1 base. CDR3 size: 13 residues. The CDR3 sequence: CASSQESYNEQFF. The CDR3 nucleotides are TGCGCCAGCAGCCAAGAGTCCTACAATGAGCAGTTCTTC.

This clonotype was detected many times. The chain couples TRBV29-1 to TRBJ2-3; D is unclear. Germline loops: CDR1 SQVTM, CDR2 ANQGSEA. The CDR3 has 15 amino acids. V lost 7 bases, J lost 2 bases, and 19 bases lay in between. CDR3 protein: CSAVPILGHTDTQYF. In nucleotides, the CDR3 is TGCAGCGCTGTCCCGATCCTCGGCCACACAGATACGCAGTATTTT.

J is TRBJ2-3 and V is TRBV10-2; the D call may be TRBD1 or TRBD2 (6 bases each). The V gene lost 1 base and the J gene lost 0 bases, with 8 bases spanning the gap. Looked up from germline, CDR1 is WSHSY and CDR2 is SAAADI. CDR3 length: 15 residues. The CDR3 sequence is CASSEWGASTDTQYF. The CDR3 DNA is TGCGCCAGCAGTGAGTGGGGGGCAAGCACAGATACGCAGTATTTT.

V gene TRBV10-3 combines with J gene TRBJ2-1; 15 positions agree with TRBD2. The CDR3 runs 18 residues. V lost 0 bases and J lost 9; bases outside the gene matches: 9. The germline CDR1 and CDR2 sequences are ENHRY and SYGVKD. CDR3 sequence: CAISESGRTSGRVTEQFF. The DNA for the CDR3 is TGTGCCATCAGTGAGTCGGGTCGGACTAGCGGGAGGGTAACTGAGCAGTTCTTC.

There are a few counts of this clonotype. The genes are TRBV5-5 and TRBJ2-2; D may be TRBD2 (6 bases). The CDR3 has 16 residues. Between the trimmed V and J ends, which lost 4 bases and 0 bases, there was a span of 13 bases. Germline values: CDR1 SGHKS, CDR2 YYEKEE (reference sequence). CDR3 in DNA: TGTGCCAGCAGCCGGCGGGGAGACTCGAACACCGGGGAGCTGTTTTTT. Protein sequence: CASSRRGDSNTGELFF.

The chain uses TRBV7-2 and TRBJ2-7; 9 nucleotides line up with TRBD2. The CDR3 sequence is 15 residues long. With 4 bases clipped from V and 0 bases from J, the junction kept 4 bases outside the gene matches. In germline, CDR1 is SGHTA, CDR2 FQGNSA. The CDR3 DNA follows: TGTGCCAGCAGCTACCGTAGCGGGAGCTCCTACGAGCAGTACTTC. Amino acid sequence: CASSYRSGSSYEQYF.

This sequence joins TRBV5-1 and TRBJ2-5; 7 positions agree with TRBD2. The CDR3 length is 17 residues. The germline CDR1 and CDR2 sequences are SGHRS and YFSETQ. The V gene end was trimmed by 0 bases and the J gene end by 2 bases; junction bases not matched to a gene: 10. DNA of the CDR3: TGCGCCAGCAGCTTGGTACTGGGGGGAGGGCTGCAAGAGACCCAGTACTTC. Protein product: CASSLVLGGGLQETQYF.

This clonotype was seen many times. V is TRBV28 and J is TRBJ2-6; D gene unclear. CDR1 and CDR2 from the germline V gene are MDHEN and SYDVKM. The CDR3 has 14 residues. V dropped 9 bases and J dropped 3 bases, with 12 bases sitting between them. In DNA form, the CDR3 reads TGTGCCAGTCAAGGACGTAGTGGGGCCAACGTCCTGACTTTC. This sequence encodes CASQGRSGANVLTF.

In this sample, this clonotype turned up a few times. V gene TRBV7-2 combines with J gene TRBJ2-7; TRBD2 matches 8 bases. V trimming: 5 bases; J trimming: 5 bases; junction bases outside the gene matches: 8. The CDR3 extends over 14 amino acids. From germline, CDR1 is SGHTA and CDR2 FQGNSA. CDR3 residues: CASSALSGGDEQYF. DNA for the CDR3: TGTGCCAGCAGCGCTCTCAGCGGGGGAGACGAGCAGTACTTC.

This clonotype occurred many times. The chain has TRBV7-8 and TRBJ1-5, with 8 bases aligning to TRBD1. Germline-derived CDR1 and CDR2 are SGHVS and FQNEAQ. V gave up 0 bases and J gave up 4 bases; unmatched junction bases: 8. The CDR3 has 17 amino acids. The CDR3 sequence: CASSLALGTGPNQPQHF. The DNA of the CDR3 is TGTGCCAGCAGCTTAGCCTTGGGGACAGGACCTAATCAGCCCCAGCATTTT.

This clonotype was counted ten times or more. Here the CDR3 DNA reads TGTGCCATCAGTGAGTTGCTAGCAGATTACACAGATACGCAGTATTTT. Residues: CAISELLADYTDTQYF. The V call is TRBV10-3, the J call TRBJ2-3, with D perhaps TRBD2 (5 bases). This CDR3 is built from 16 residues. V was trimmed by 1 base and J by 2 bases, leaving 13 bases between them. Looked up from germline, CDR1 is ENHRY and CDR2 is SYGVKD.

This clonotype was seen at least ten times. The rearrangement links TRBV6-1 to TRBJ2-5; 12 positions agree with TRBD2. J was trimmed by 4 bases and V by 1 base; bases with no gene match: 4. CDR1 is MNHNS and CDR2 is SASEGT in the germline V gene. This CDR3 contains 16 residues. The DNA of the CDR3 is TGTGCCAGCAGTGAAGGGACTAGCGGGAACATAGAGACCCAGTACTTC. Amino acid sequence: CASSEGTSGNIETQYF.

The chain carries TRBV5-1 and TRBJ1-1, with D hard to call. Germline assignment: CDR1 SGHRS and CDR2 YFSETQ. V was cut by 2 bases and J by 1 base, with 6 bases left in between. The CDR3 runs 13 residues. The CDR3 sequence is CASSFQWNTEAFF. The CDR3 DNA follows: TGCGCCAGCAGCTTTCAATGGAACACTGAAGCTTTCTTT.

The chain uses TRBV12-3 or TRBV12-4 and TRBJ2-2; D may be TRBD2 (6 bases). V dropped 5 bases and J dropped 7 bases, with 11 bases sitting between them. The CDR3 consists of 13 residues. CDR3 loop: CASSGGSYGELFF. The CDR3, as DNA: TGTGCCAGCAGTGGGGGGTCTTACGGGGAGCTGTTTTTT.

At least ten counts were recorded for this clonotype. The rearrangement links TRBV28 to TRBJ2-7; no reliable D call. The CDR3 contains 14 residues. Germline lookup yields CDR1 MDHEN and CDR2 SYDVKM. Deletions cut 4 bases from V and 4 bases from J, with 14 bases between. CDR3 region: CASSWSLGPYEQYF. The CDR3 nucleotides read TGTGCCAGCAGTTGGTCGTTGGGTCCTTACGAGCAGTACTTC. Full variable domain (rest looked up from reference TRBV28 and TRBJ2-7): DVKVTQSSRYLVKRTGEKVFLECVQDMDHENMFWYRQDPGLGLRLIYFSYDVKMKEKGDIPEGYSVSREKKERFSLILESASTNQTSMYLCASSWSLGPYEQYFGPGTRLTVT.

This clonotype was detected a few times. The chain is built from TRBV27 and TRBJ2-7; possibly TRBD2 for D (5 bases). The length of the CDR3 is 14 residues. Trimming removed 6 bases at V and 2 bases at J, with 14 bases between. Looked up from germline, CDR1 is MNHEY and CDR2 is SMNVEV (reference sequence). The CDR3 nucleotides read TGTGCCAGCAGCACCAGCGGCAAACCCTACGAGCAGTACGTC. It translates to CASSTSGKPYEQYV.

V gene TRBV6-6 combines with J gene TRBJ2-7; D not certain. The CDR3 is 14 amino acids. The V and J ends lost 7 bases and 4 bases respectively, with 17 bases between them. CDR1 and CDR2 from the germline V gene are MNHNY and SVGAGI (reference sequence). The CDR3 here is CASKLPEDNYEQYF. In DNA, the CDR3 is TGTGCCAGCAAACTACCAGAGGATAATTACGAGCAGTACTTC.

The rearrangement joins TRBV6-5 to TRBJ1-1; the match to TRBD1 covers 8 bases. The CDR3 length is 13 residues. CDR1 MNHEY and CDR2 SVGAGI come from the germline V gene. Unmatched junction bases numbered 8, after V lost 8 bases and J lost 6 bases. CDR3 amino acids: CASGGARGPEAFF. CDR3 sequence (DNA): TGTGCCAGCGGTGGGGCCAGGGGGCCTGAAGCTTTCTTT.

This clonotype occurred many times. The J gene is TRBJ2-3, the V gene TRBV6-6, with D hard to call. This CDR3 is 16 amino acids long. V shed 5 bases and J shed 0 bases, with 15 bases lying between them. CDR1 MNHNY and CDR2 SVGAGI come from the germline V gene (reference sequence). CDR3 sequence: CASSPGPSSSTDTQYF. Here the CDR3 DNA reads TGTGCCAGCAGTCCCGGACCTTCATCTAGCACAGATACGCAGTATTTT.